This TCR beta chain is from a study of blood T cell repertoires in COVID-19. About the study: Sites in the United States, Italy and Spain provided acute and convalescent COVID-19 samples. Nucleic acid was either cDNA or gDNA, and it came from T cells, B-cell-depleted T cells, or PBMCs.

This clone was observed a single time. Using immunoSEQ multiplex PCR, the repertoire was profiled, and TCRdb retains in-frame clones only, with some absent. The sample carries about 280,000 clones, roughly 90% recorded once. The origin of this receptor is a woman aged 70-85 years with COVID-19, enrolled during active disease. Material: peripheral blood.

The DNA for the CDR3 is TGTGCCAGCACCCTACCGGGGGTCTACAATGAGCAGTTCTTC. Its translation is CASTLPGVYNEQFF. The V gene is TRBV7-8, the J gene TRBJ2-1, with D maybe TRBD2 (6 bases). The CDR3 covers 14 residues. Trimming stripped 7 bases from V and 3 bases from J, with 13 bases between. Per germline, CDR1 SGHVS and CDR2 FQNEAQ.